A single sample is the source of the 30 T cell receptor beta chains below, sequenced in a study of T cell changes during pregnancy in multiple sclerosis. The protocol was immunoSEQ multiplex PCR, while the TCRdb copy is restricted to in-frame clones and leaves out a portion. The sample lists 30,000 to 50,000 clones, around 93% occurring once. The specimen comprised CD4+ T cells from peripheral blood mononuclear cells, sampled after pregnancy. These receptor sequences come from a female donor with multiple sclerosis, enrolled in a pregnancy study.

The genes are TRBV11-3 and TRBJ2-2; TRBD1 is a possible D gene (8 bases). Trimming left V 2 bases short and J 4 bases short, with 14 bases between. This CDR3 has 16 residues. The germline CDR1 and CDR2 sequences are SGHNT and YENEEA. The CDR3 nucleotides are TGTGCCAGCAGCTTAAGCGGGACAGGTGTCACCGGGGAGCTGTTTTTT. Its protein is CASSLSGTGVTGELFF.

A note on this clone: A junction end diverges from the germline sequence, so it may reflect a read error. This chain links TRBV7-7 with TRBJ2-7; the match to TRBD1 covers 8 bases. This CDR3 spans 13 amino acids. Germline V gene data show CDR1 as SSHAT and CDR2 as FNYEAQ (reference sequence). The CDR3 protein is CASSPQGAVEQYF. The CDR3, as DNA: TGTGCTAGCAGCCCGCAGGGGGCGGTCGAGCAGTACTTC.

The CDR3: CASSSRLGGNNQPQHF. The CDR3 DNA is TGTGCCAGCAGCTCCCGGCTGGGAGGGAACAATCAGCCCCAGCATTTT. This sequence joins TRBV7-2 and TRBJ1-5; D not resolved. V shed 4 bases and J shed 3 bases, with 16 bases lying between them. The CDR3 length is 16 residues. Germline lookup yields CDR1 SGHTA and CDR2 FQGNSA.

The V call is TRBV5-4, the J call TRBJ2-5; no clear D gene. Germline CDR1 and CDR2: SGHNT and YYREEE (reference sequence). Trimming removed 5 bases from V and 4 bases from J, with 12 bases in between. This CDR3 is built from 13 residues. The CDR3 here is CASSISIRETQYF. The DNA for the CDR3 is TGTGCCAGCAGTATTAGCATCCGAGAGACCCAGTACTTC.

The CDR3 reads CASSLQGGGTGELFF. The CDR3 region has the DNA TGTGCCAGCAGCTTGCAGGGAGGGGGAACCGGGGAGCTGTTTTTT. The rearrangement joins TRBV5-6 to TRBJ2-2; possible D gene TRBD2, 7 bases. This CDR3 is built from 15 residues. Germline CDR1 reads SGHDT; CDR2 reads YYEEEE. The V end was cut by 1 base, the J end by 5 bases, with 12 bases between.

The chain employs TRBV9 and TRBJ2-2; 12 bases map to TRBD2. The V gene end was trimmed by 2 bases and the J gene end by 1 base; junction bases not matched to a gene: 0. Germline CDR1 reads SGDLS; CDR2 reads YYNGEE. This CDR3 is 16 amino acids long. CDR3: CASSVTSGGNTGELFF. CDR3 in DNA: TGTGCCAGCAGCGTGACTAGCGGGGGGAACACCGGGGAGCTGTTTTTT.

The V gene is TRBV11-2, the J gene TRBJ1-2, with TRBD1 matching over 9 bases. Germline V CDR1 and CDR2: SGHAT, FQNNGV. CDR3 length equals 14 residues. J lost 6 bases, V lost 0 bases, and 2 bases had no gene match. The DNA for the CDR3 is TGTGCCAGCAGCTTAGAGGGGACAGGGAATGGCTACACCTTC. Its protein product is CASSLEGTGNGYTF.

The chain is built from TRBV30 and TRBJ1-5, with D possibly being TRBD1 (6 bases). Trimming stripped 5 bases from V and 4 bases from J, with 18 bases between. The CDR3 is made up of 15 amino acids. The germline gives CDR1 GTSNPN, CDR2 SVGIG (reference sequence). The CDR3 DNA sequence: TGTGCCTGGGACCCAGGCAGGGGCTTGAATCAGCCCCAGCATTTT. Translating gives CAWDPGRGLNQPQHF. Together with reference TRBV30 and TRBJ1-5, the CDR3 gives the full variable domain: SQTIHQWPATLVQPVGSPLSLECTVEGTSNPNLYWYRQAAGRGLQLLFYSVGIGQISSEVPQNLSASRPQDRQFILSSKKLLLSDSGFYLCAWDPGRGLNQPQHFGDGTRLSIL.

The V call is TRBV7-9, the J call TRBJ2-3, with TRBD2 matching 11 bases. The V gene's germline CDR1 is SEHNR and CDR2 FQNEAQ (reference sequence). This CDR3 comprises 16 residues. With 2 bases clipped from V and 0 bases from J, the junction kept 1 base outside the gene matches. The CDR3 reads CASSLTSGGSTDTQYF. The CDR3 DNA is TGTGCCAGCAGCTTAACTAGCGGGGGAAGCACAGATACGCAGTATTTT.

The rearrangement links TRBV7-2 to TRBJ2-5, with 7 positions matching TRBD2. V trimming: 6 bases; J trimming: 5 bases; junction bases outside the gene matches: 6. Germline V gene lookup returns CDR1 SGHTA and CDR2 FQGNSA. CDR3 size: 13 residues. The CDR3 loop reads CASSSGLLETQYF. Written as DNA, the CDR3 is TGTGCCAGCAGTTCGGGACTATTGGAGACCCAGTACTTC.

The genes are TRBV5-1 and TRBJ1-3; D is uncertain. CDR3 size: 16 residues. Per germline, CDR1 SGHRS and CDR2 YFSETQ. V was shortened by 4 bases and J by 2 bases, with 16 bases between the two germline ends. Here the CDR3 reads CASSPTPGNTGNTIYF. In DNA form, the CDR3 reads TGCGCCAGCAGCCCTACGCCCGGGAACACTGGAAACACCATATATTTT.

This chain joins TRBV14 and TRBJ2-3; the match to TRBD2 covers 8 bases. Unmatched junction bases numbered 8, after V lost 4 bases and J lost 2 bases. The CDR3 is made up of 16 amino acids. Germline values: CDR1 SGHDN, CDR2 FVKESK. The CDR3 here is CASSRRGGPDTDTQYF. CDR3 DNA sequence: TGTGCCAGCAGCCGACGCGGGGGGCCGGACACAGATACGCAGTATTTT.

This rearrangement joins TRBV19 to TRBJ1-2; 7 bases align to TRBD1. CDR3 size: 15 residues. Per the germline V gene, CDR1 is LNHDA and CDR2 is SQIVND (reference sequence). With V trimmed by 1 base and J by 4 bases, 6 bases remained unmatched. The CDR3 loop reads CASSIGRGQSYGYTF. The CDR3 DNA reads as TGTGCCAGTAGTATAGGCCGGGGACAGTCCTATGGCTACACCTTC.

With respect to this clone: This sample also contains other DNA sequences that code for the same CDR3. The chain uses TRBV11-2 and TRBJ2-3; 11 nucleotides agree with TRBD2. The CDR3 is 15 residues long. In germline, CDR1 is SGHAT, CDR2 FQNNGV. Trimming at V came to 4 bases and at J to 3 bases, leaving 3 bases not matched to a gene. CDR3 bases: TGTGCCAGCAGCTCCACTAGCGGGGGAACAGATACGCAGTATTTT. Translation: CASSSTSGGTDTQYF.

The V gene is TRBV6-5, the J gene TRBJ2-7, with 8 bases aligning to TRBD1. Looked up from germline, CDR1 is MNHEY and CDR2 is SVGAGI. V trimming: 2 bases; J trimming: 2 bases; junction bases outside the gene matches: 8. The CDR3 runs 16 residues. CDR3 protein: CASSYDRGPTTYEQYF. The CDR3 region has the DNA TGTGCCAGCAGTTACGACAGGGGCCCTACTACCTACGAGCAGTACTTC.

The chain combines TRBV6-1 with TRBJ1-5; 8 bases are a match to TRBD1. This CDR3 has 15 residues. Germline loops: CDR1 MNHNS, CDR2 SASEGT. The junction had 9 bases not matched to a gene; V was cut back by 5 bases and J by 6 bases. The CDR3 coding sequence is TGTGCCAGCAGTCCCGGACAGGGAGGAAGTCAGCCCCAGCATTTT. It encodes CASSPGQGGSQPQHF.

This chain links TRBV5-1 with TRBJ1-2; D is perhaps TRBD1 (6 bases). The V gene's germline CDR1 is SGHRS and CDR2 YFSETQ. Trimming shortened V by 3 bases and J by 7 bases, and 25 bases separated the two germline ends. This CDR3 spans 17 amino acids. The CDR3 loop reads CASSSGEDRTGFVGYTF. In DNA, the CDR3 is TGCGCCAGCAGCTCTGGGGAAGACAGAACAGGGTTTGTTGGCTACACCTTC.

This rearrangement joins TRBV18 to TRBJ2-1; D call uncertain. The germline V gene has CDR1 KGHSH and CDR2 LQKENI. V was clipped by 3 bases and J by 6 bases, with 15 bases between them. The length of the CDR3 is 15 residues. Here the CDR3 DNA reads TGTGCCAGCTCACCCGCTGCGGTTATTGGCAATGAGCAGTTCTTC. This translates into CASSPAAVIGNEQFF.

The chain recombines TRBV11-2 with TRBJ2-7; TRBD2 agrees at 10 bases. V gave up 1 base and J gave up 6 bases; unmatched junction bases: 6. The CDR3 runs to 15 residues. Germline V gene data show CDR1 as SGHAT and CDR2 as FQNNGV. CDR3 sequence: CASSLAFERGGEQYF. CDR3 sequence (DNA): TGTGCCAGCAGCTTAGCATTCGAGCGGGGGGGCGAGCAGTACTTC.

The J gene is TRBJ1-1, the V gene TRBV19, with D unclear. Looked up from germline, CDR1 is LNHDA and CDR2 is SQIVND (reference sequence). There are 13 residues in the CDR3. V lost 5 bases and J lost 0, with 7 bases in between. CDR3 protein: CASSPKLNTEAFF. The CDR3 bases are TGTGCCAGTAGTCCTAAGTTGAACACTGAAGCTTTCTTT.

This sequence joins TRBV10-3 and TRBJ2-5; 9 bases agree with TRBD1. CDR3 size: 13 residues. Germline CDR1 ENHRY, CDR2 SYGVKD. V shed 10 bases and J 3 bases; nucleotides not matched to a gene: 6. CDR3 in DNA: TGTGCCACCGCCGGACAGGGGAAAGAGACCCAGTACTTC. As protein: CATAGQGKETQYF.

V and J are TRBV6-1 and TRBJ1-2; 12 nucleotides align to TRBD1. CDR1 is MNHNS and CDR2 is SASEGT in the germline V gene. With 6 bases clipped from V and 4 bases from J, the junction kept 6 bases outside the gene matches. The CDR3 sequence is 15 residues long. CDR3 protein: CASSPGQGASYGYTF. The CDR3 DNA is TGTGCCAGCAGCCCGGGACAGGGGGCGAGCTATGGCTACACCTTC.

The chain employs TRBV7-8 and TRBJ2-7; 9 bases are a match to TRBD1. Germline V lookup: CDR1 SGHVS, CDR2 FQNEAQ. The junction had 4 bases not matched to a gene; V was cut back by 7 bases and J by 0 bases. The CDR3 totals 14 residues. Here the CDR3 DNA reads TGTGCCAGCACCACAGGGGGCGCCTCCTACGAGCAGTACTTC. This encodes CASTTGGASYEQYF.

The gene calls are TRBV10-3 and TRBJ2-7, with a tentative D call TRBD1 (6 bases). This CDR3 has 13 amino acids. Per germline, CDR1 ENHRY and CDR2 SYGVKD. V was trimmed by 10 bases and J by 0 bases, leaving 13 bases between them. The CDR3 sequence: CATRQGSSYEQYF. DNA of the CDR3: TGTGCCACCAGGCAGGGGAGCTCCTACGAGCAGTACTTC.

This chain links TRBV5-4 with TRBJ2-1, with TRBD1 identical over 7 bases. J gave up 9 bases and V 0 bases, and 3 bases lay outside the gene matches. Germline assignment: CDR1 SGHNT and CDR2 YYREEE (reference sequence). This CDR3 has 13 amino acids. The CDR3 loop reads CASSLGGGVEQFF. Here the CDR3 DNA reads TGTGCCAGCAGCTTGGGAGGGGGCGTTGAGCAGTTCTTC.

The rearrangement uses TRBV4-1 and TRBJ2-3; 7 nucleotides agree with TRBD2. In germline, CDR1 is MGHRA, CDR2 YSYEKL. V was pared by 4 bases and J by 4 bases, with 8 bases of the junction left unmatched. There are 15 residues in the CDR3. CDR3 DNA sequence: TGCGCCAGCAGCCTTCGCGAGCGGGGCTCAGATACGCAGTATTTT. Translating it yields CASSLRERGSDTQYF.

J is TRBJ2-1 and V is TRBV5-1; no reliable D call. V dropped 0 bases and J dropped 0 bases, with 7 bases sitting between them. Germline V lookup: CDR1 SGHRS, CDR2 YFSETQ. CDR3 size: 15 residues. The chain's CDR3 is CASSLAHISYNEQFF. The CDR3 DNA sequence: TGCGCCAGCAGCTTGGCCCACATCTCCTACAATGAGCAGTTCTTC.

The chain uses TRBV14 and TRBJ2-3; a weak D match, TRBD2 (7 bases). V dropped 3 bases and J dropped 2 bases, with 15 bases sitting between them. The CDR3 totals 16 residues. CDR1 is SGHDN, CDR2 FVKESK, per germline. The DNA for the CDR3 is TGTGCCAGCAGCCACCGCGCGGGGGCCGCCACAGATACGCAGTATTTT. As protein: CASSHRAGAATDTQYF.

This sequence joins TRBV9 and TRBJ2-1; 9 bases fit TRBD2. V lost 0 bases to trimming and J lost 8 bases; unmatched junction nucleotides: 12. Germline V gene data show CDR1 as SGDLS and CDR2 as YYNGEE. This CDR3 has 17 residues. The CDR3 region is CASSVVPPAGGRDEQFF. The CDR3 bases are TGTGCCAGCAGCGTAGTCCCCCCAGCGGGGGGCAGGGATGAGCAGTTCTTC.

This clone was detected once. The chain has TRBV7-9 and TRBJ1-2; 7 nucleotides agree with TRBD1. CDR3 length equals 12 residues. The J segment lost 8 bases and the V segment lost 4 bases, leaving 4 bases of the junction unmatched. Germline V CDR1 and CDR2: SEHNR, FQNEAQ (reference sequence). The CDR3 DNA is TGTGCCAGCAGCTATGGGACAGAAGGCTACACCTTC. Its translation: CASSYGTEGYTF.